This passage covers 7 T cell receptor beta chains from one sample sequenced in a study of CD8 T cells in ankylosing spondylitis. One entry per CDR3 protein results from TCRdb running MiXCR on the 5' RACE reads. This table holds about 150,000 distinct CDR3 sequences, approximately 44% found once. The sample taken for sequencing was synovial fluid, either unsorted or a sorted T cell fraction (not recorded which). The source of these receptors is a male donor with ankylosing spondylitis.

This chain joins TRBV7-8 and TRBJ2-3; tentative D call: TRBD1 (6 bases). The CDR3 consists of 15 residues. Per germline, CDR1 SGHVS and CDR2 FQNEAQ. Trimming shortened V by 3 bases and J by 2 bases, and 12 bases separated the two germline ends. The CDR3 is CASSLDSLNTDTQYF. As DNA, the CDR3 is TGTGCCAGCAGCTTGGACAGCCTTAACACAGATACGCAGTATTTT.

This clonotype was seen a single time. The CDR3, as DNA: TGTGCCACCCTCAGGGTTGACCCCCTCCGGGAAGCTTTCTTT. Translated, it gives CATLRVDPLREAFF. V and J are TRBV12-3 or TRBV12-4 and TRBJ1-1; the D gene is possibly TRBD1 (5 bases). Trimming stripped 10 bases from V and 8 bases from J, with 23 bases between. This CDR3 has 14 residues.

The rearrangement links TRBV14 to TRBJ2-2; D may be TRBD2 (6 bases). Trimming removed 4 bases from V and 6 bases from J, with 15 bases in between. The CDR3 has 15 residues. Germline CDR1 and CDR2: SGHDN and FVKESK. The CDR3 is CASSLGGPRAGELFF. The CDR3 nucleotides are TGTGCCAGCAGCCTAGGAGGGCCTCGGGCCGGGGAGCTGTTTTTT.

V and J are TRBV29-1 and TRBJ1-1, with TRBD1 as a possible D gene (5 bases). V was cut by 6 bases and J by 11 bases, with 16 bases left in between. This CDR3 contains 11 residues. Germline V gives CDR1 SQVTM, CDR2 ANQGSEA. CDR3 in DNA: TGCAGCGTAGTCAGGGATGGAGAGGCTTTCTTT. Protein: CSVVRDGEAFF.

The V and J genes are TRBV28 and TRBJ2-7; 10 bases align to TRBD1. Losses at the gene ends were 6 bases for V and 2 bases for J; bases not matched to a gene: 4. This CDR3 has 14 residues. CDR1 and CDR2 (germline): MDHEN, SYDVKM. The CDR3 DNA follows: TGTGCCAGCAGGACAGGACAGGGGGCCTACGAGCAGTACTTC. Amino acids: CASRTGQGAYEQYF.

This clonotype was found many times. The rearrangement joins TRBV5-1 to TRBJ1-1; the D is unclear. The V gene's germline CDR1 is SGHRS and CDR2 YFSETQ. This CDR3 contains 14 residues. Trimming took 3 bases from V and 3 from J, leaving 12 bases between them. The CDR3: CASSSLDGDTEAFF. The CDR3 region has the DNA TGCGCCAGCAGCTCCCTGGACGGGGACACTGAAGCTTTCTTT.

This clonotype showed up many times. The chain has TRBV6-1 and TRBJ1-2, with 7 nucleotides matching TRBD1. V shed 1 base and J 4 bases; nucleotides not matched to a gene: 3. The CDR3 extends over 14 amino acids. Germline V CDR1 and CDR2: MNHNS, SASEGT. CDR3 in amino acids: CASSEGQGFYGYTF. CDR3 sequence (DNA): TGTGCCAGCAGTGAAGGACAGGGATTCTATGGCTACACCTTC.